This T cell receptor (beta chain) appears in the sequencing data of a study of T cells in Graves' hyperthyroidism and ophthalmopathy (dated by TCRdb to the late 2010s). Study-wide context: Peripheral blood samples were taken at the time of initial diagnosis, prior to any treatment. TCR V-J signatures able to tell the groups apart were searched for in a discovery cohort of 95 or so patients, of whom over 40 had Graves' ophthalmopathy and 57 had stable Graves' hyperthyroidism. Whether ophthalmopathy could be predicted prospectively was tested in an independent validation cohort made up of about 20 hyperthyroidism patients plus 17 patients who later progressed to ophthalmopathy. The roughly 91 discovery patients were randomly divided into training and test sets at a 7:3 ratio. Thyroid tissue and blood T-cell repertoires from six Graves' hyperthyroidism patients were also compared in the study. Once sampling was done, hyperthyroidism patients were given methimazole at a starting dose of 30 mg daily, whereas ophthalmopathy patients were given high-dose intravenous methylprednisolone. TCR Vbeta CDR3 sequencing of 130 to 150 peripheral blood samples (under 45 ophthalmopathy, roughly 74 hyperthyroidism and some 17 progressor patients) is reported in the paper.

Amplification of TCR beta CDR3 regions was carried out from RNA transcripts. The first round of RT-PCR for the TCR CDR3 was performed with the HTBI primer set and the Qiagen OneStep RT-PCR kit. The libraries were constructed in a second round of multiplex PCR and then size-selected and purified. Sequencing of the libraries was done on an Illumina HiSeq2000 using paired-end 100 bp reads. The original pipeline was this. Raw data were processed with SOAPnuke, discarding reads with adapters, uncalled bases, mean Phred below 15, or no exact constant-primer or identifier match. High-quality paired reads were merged with COPE v1.2.5, and unique nucleotide sequences were defined as clonotypes. MiTCR v1.1 was used to align clonotypes to the IMGT TRBV, TRBD and TRBJ reference segments. Only V-J combinations with frequency above 0.0001, covering about 99% of repertoires, were analysed. The TCS score was defined as the ratio of F50 (clonal expansion) to E x V (chaos), calculated using BLOSUM62-based TCRdist between CDR3 peptides within each V-J. Welch's t-statistics and random forest reduced some 510 V-J features to 10 to 15, which were used in a naive Bayes classifier (R e1071). The Morisita-Horn index was used to measure how similar the thyroid and blood repertoires were. The public reads were reprocessed in TCRdb via fastp at Q25 and MiXCR, keeping in-frame beta chains. Each record represents a unique CDR3 protein, reported with the most common genes and DNA among its rows. The V and J calls were determined by TCRdb, not by the authors. This sample is represented by more than 50,000 distinct CDR3 sequences; roughly half of them were singletons. The ten biggest clones cover approximately 3.5% of the sample.

Broader findings and caveats from the paper: Blood samples also contained most of the expanded thyroid clonotypes (frequency above 0.001), which suggests that blood repertoires may reflect thyroid immune responses. No statistical method was used to fix the sample size in advance, and group allocation was not hidden from the investigators. A model built on a 13 V-J signature distinguished ophthalmopathy from stable hyperthyroidism, reaching around 90% sensitivity and 81.08% specificity in cross-validation and 80%/75% in testing. In validation, the model predicted progression to ophthalmopathy a median of roughly six months before onset, with over 60% sensitivity and roughly 73% specificity.

This clonotype has at least ten counts. Its antigen is currently not known. No clone much larger than this one lies a single base away; base qualities are absent. In the ophthalmopathy patients, disease was moderately to severely active, with a Clinical Activity Score of 3 or more, a NOSPECS grade of 4 or more, and a duration of less than 3 months. Patients with uncontrolled infections, other autoimmune diseases, pregnancy or lactation were excluded. Clinical symptoms, serum thyroxine and TRAb, thyroid ultrasound, and orbital computed tomography formed the basis for the diagnoses. PBMCs were separated from roughly 10 ml of fresh peripheral blood using Ficoll-Paque density gradient centrifugation. Total RNA was extracted using Trizol reagent, and RNA quality was assessed on an Agilent 2100 Bioanalyzer. V is pared back by 1 base and J by 3 bases, with 13 bases lying between the germline termini. Via the germline V gene, CDR1 is SGHTA and CDR2 FQGNSA. The CDR3 numbers 15 residues from cysteine through phenylalanine. Only CDR3 DNA remains: 45 bases, in frame from the first base.

The rearrangement combines TRBV7-2 with TRBJ2-7; a tentative D call is TRBD1 (6 bases match). The TCR originated in a woman aged 60-70 years with Graves' ophthalmopathy. The source material was blood. The CDR3 sequence is CASSLGLGQLYEQYF. The nucleotide sequence reads as follows: TGTGCCAGCAGCTTAGGGTTGGGACAACTCTACGAGCAGTACTTC.